This T cell receptor (beta chain) is from a study of human T cells and chemical hapten exposure. Study details: Per-sample variation in TCR yield stemmed mainly from small pooled library volume differences.

Noted time point: patch test 3, about 24 weeks after DPC sensitization. As for treatment: therapeutic diphenylcyclopropenone sensitization with weekly scalp DPC. Blood, whole and unfractionated, served as the source for total RNA extraction. TCRdb re-called the RACE reads through MiXCR, storing one row per CDR3 protein. The sample lists 35,000 to 45,000 distinct CDR3 sequences; roughly 13% were seen once. Germline V CDR1 and CDR2: KGHSH, LQKENI. V was cut by 3 bases and J by 2 bases, with 16 bases left in between. The CDR3 runs to 16 residues. The specimen comprised whole blood, sampled in connection with sensitization to the hapten diphenylcyclopropenone (DPC). This chain joins TRBV18 and TRBJ1-2; D uncertain. This sequence was found in a woman aged 40-49 years with alopecia areata. Some clones in this sample may be carry-over from other donors' samples. The CDR3 here is CASSPFRESSNYGYTF. CDR3 DNA sequence: TGTGCCAGCTCACCGTTCCGTGAGTCGTCGAACTATGGCTACACCTTC.